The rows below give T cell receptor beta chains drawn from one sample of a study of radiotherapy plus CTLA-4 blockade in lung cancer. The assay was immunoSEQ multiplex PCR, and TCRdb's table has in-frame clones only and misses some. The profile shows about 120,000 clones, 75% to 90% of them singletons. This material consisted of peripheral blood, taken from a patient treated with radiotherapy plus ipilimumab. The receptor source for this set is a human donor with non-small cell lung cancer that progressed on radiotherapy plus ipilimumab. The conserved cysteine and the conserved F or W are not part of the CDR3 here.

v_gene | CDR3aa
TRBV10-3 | AINGQGSAEAF
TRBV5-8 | ASSFGLGSYNEQF
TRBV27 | ASSSGTALYSGNTIY
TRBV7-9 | ASSRLDQPQH
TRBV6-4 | ASSVEAGLVPGELF
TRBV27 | ASSSTSGRPGF
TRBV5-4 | ASSVGGSGSYNSPLH
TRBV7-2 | ASSLNGGIYNEQF
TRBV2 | ASRRTGNPEKLF
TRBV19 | ASSMGRGTGNTIY
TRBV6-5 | ASSPQGNYGYT
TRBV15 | ATSRAQTAFRVEQF
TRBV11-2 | ASRRLTGRTGANVLT
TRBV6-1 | ASSEVVGPYEQY
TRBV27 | ASSFGGTSPDTQY
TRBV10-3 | AISEGGEGAEAF
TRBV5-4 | ASSRTSGSNTGELF
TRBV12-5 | ASGRDTSYEQY
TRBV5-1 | ASSLGGKETQY
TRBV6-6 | ASSYRATNEKLF
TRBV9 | ASSVADRSVSGNTIY
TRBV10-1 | ASSEGHQETQY
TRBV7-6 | ASSGLAGDEQY
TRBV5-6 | ASSLREGGTDTQY
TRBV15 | ATSWARGGPNTGELF
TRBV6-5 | ASRRPGSNEQF
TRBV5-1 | ASSLTGEGLEQY
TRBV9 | ASSVSGGGDTQY
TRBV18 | ASSPPWGGTKETQY
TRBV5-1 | ASSLASGPVEAF
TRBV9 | ASSVVPGTGAEAF
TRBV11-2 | ASSLAWGVTQY
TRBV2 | ASSVERYAGELF
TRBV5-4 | ASSSYRETQY
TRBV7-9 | ASSLVGAEHYEQY
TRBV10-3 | AISEAGELF
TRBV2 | ASRGLAGGKNEQY
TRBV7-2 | ASSPGTGGIGYT
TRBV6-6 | ASRPRGPGTGELF
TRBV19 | ASSTPGDSGANVLT
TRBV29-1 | SVAVQAYEQY
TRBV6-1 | ASRPWTGRDYGYT
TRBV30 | AWKEGSGNTIY
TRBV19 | ASSSLTATSGRRLNEQY
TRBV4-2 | ASSQDSGVPYEQY